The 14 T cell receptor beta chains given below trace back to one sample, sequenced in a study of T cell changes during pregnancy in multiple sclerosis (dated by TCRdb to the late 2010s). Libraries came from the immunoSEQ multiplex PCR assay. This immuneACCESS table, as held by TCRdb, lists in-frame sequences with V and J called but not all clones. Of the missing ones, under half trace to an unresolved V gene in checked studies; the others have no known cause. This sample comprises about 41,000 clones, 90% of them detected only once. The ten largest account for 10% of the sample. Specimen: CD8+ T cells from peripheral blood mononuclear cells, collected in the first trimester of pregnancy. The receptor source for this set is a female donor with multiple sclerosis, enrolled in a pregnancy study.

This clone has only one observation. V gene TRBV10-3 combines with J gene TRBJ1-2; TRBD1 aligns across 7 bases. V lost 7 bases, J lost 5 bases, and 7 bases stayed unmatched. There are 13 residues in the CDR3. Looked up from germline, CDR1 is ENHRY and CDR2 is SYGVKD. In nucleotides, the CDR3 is TGTGCCATCACCCCGACAGGGTCTTATGGCTACACCTTC. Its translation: CAITPTGSYGYTF.

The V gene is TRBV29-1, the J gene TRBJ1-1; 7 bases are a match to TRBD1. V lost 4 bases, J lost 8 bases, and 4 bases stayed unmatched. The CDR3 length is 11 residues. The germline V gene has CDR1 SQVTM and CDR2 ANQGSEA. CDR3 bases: TGCAGCGTTGCTGACAGGGTAGAAGCTTTCTTT. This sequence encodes CSVADRVEAFF.

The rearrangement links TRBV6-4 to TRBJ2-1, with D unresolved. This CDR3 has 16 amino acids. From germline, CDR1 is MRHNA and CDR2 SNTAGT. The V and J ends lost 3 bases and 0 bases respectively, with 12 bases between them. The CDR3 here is CASSEQHFSSYNEQFF. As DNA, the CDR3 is TGTGCCAGCAGTGAACAGCACTTCTCCTCCTACAATGAGCAGTTCTTC.

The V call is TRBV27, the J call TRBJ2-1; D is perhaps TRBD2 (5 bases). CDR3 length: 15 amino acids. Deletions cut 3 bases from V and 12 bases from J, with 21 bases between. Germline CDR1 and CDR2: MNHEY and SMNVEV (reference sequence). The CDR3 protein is CASSLAGWGDSWQFF. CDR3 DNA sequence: TGTGCCAGCAGTTTGGCGGGTTGGGGTGATTCTTGGCAGTTCTTC.

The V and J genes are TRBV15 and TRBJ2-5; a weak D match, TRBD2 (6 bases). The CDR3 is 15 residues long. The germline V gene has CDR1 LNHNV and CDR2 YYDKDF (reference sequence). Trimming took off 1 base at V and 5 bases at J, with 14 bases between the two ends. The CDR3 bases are TGTGCCACCAGCAGAGGAAAAGCGGGCCAGGAGACCCAGTACTTC. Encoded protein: CATSRGKAGQETQYF.

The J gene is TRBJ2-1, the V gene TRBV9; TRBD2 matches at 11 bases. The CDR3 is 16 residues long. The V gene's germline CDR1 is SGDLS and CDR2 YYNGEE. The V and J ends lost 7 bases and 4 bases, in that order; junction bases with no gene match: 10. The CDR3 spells CASDTGTSGLYNEQFF. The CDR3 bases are TGTGCCAGCGACACCGGGACTAGCGGCCTGTACAATGAGCAGTTCTTC.

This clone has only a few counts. The CDR3 nucleotides read TGTGCCAGTAGTCCAGAGGGGGGGAGCTACGAGCAGTACTTC. Its protein product is CASSPEGGSYEQYF. The rearrangement uses TRBV19 and TRBJ2-7; weak D call: TRBD2 (7 bases). Per the germline V gene, CDR1 is LNHDA and CDR2 is SQIVND (reference sequence). This CDR3 region has 14 residues. V lost 5 bases and J lost 3, with 14 bases in between.

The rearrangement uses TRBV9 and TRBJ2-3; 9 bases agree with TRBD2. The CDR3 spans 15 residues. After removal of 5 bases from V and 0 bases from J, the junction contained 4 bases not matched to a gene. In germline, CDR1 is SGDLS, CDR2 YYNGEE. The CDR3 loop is CASRASGASTDTQYF. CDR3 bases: TGTGCCAGCAGGGCTAGCGGGGCGAGCACAGATACGCAGTATTTT.

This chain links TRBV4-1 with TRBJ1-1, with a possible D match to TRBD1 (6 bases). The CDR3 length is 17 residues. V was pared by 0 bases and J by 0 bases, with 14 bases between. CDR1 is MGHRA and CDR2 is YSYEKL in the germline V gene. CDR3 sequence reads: CASSQDASGGLNTEAFF. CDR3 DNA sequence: TGCGCCAGCAGCCAAGATGCGAGCGGGGGCTTGAACACTGAAGCTTTCTTT.

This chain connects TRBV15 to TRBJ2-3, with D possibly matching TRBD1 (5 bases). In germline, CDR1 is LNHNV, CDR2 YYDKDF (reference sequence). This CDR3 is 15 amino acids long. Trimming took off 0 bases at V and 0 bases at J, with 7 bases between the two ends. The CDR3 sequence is CATSRDRVSTDTQYF. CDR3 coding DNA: TGTGCCACCAGCAGAGACAGGGTCAGCACAGATACGCAGTATTTT.

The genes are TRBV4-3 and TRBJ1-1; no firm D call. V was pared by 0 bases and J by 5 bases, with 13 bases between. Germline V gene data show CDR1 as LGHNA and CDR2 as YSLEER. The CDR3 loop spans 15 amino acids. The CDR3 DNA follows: TGCGCCAGCAGCCAAGATCCCCGTAGTTGGACTGAAGCTTTCTTT. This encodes CASSQDPRSWTEAFF.

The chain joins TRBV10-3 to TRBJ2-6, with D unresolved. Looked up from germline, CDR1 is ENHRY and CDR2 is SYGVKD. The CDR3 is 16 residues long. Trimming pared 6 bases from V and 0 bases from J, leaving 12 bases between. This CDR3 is CAISEMHYSGANVLTF. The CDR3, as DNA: TGTGCCATCAGCGAAATGCACTACTCTGGGGCCAACGTCCTGACTTTC.

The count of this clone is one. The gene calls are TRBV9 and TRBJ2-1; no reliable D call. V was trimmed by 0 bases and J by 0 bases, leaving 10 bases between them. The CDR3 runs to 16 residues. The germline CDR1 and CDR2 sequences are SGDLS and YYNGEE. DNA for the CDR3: TGTGCCAGCAGCGTAGCTACCACCCGCTCCTACAATGAGCAGTTCTTC. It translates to CASSVATTRSYNEQFF.

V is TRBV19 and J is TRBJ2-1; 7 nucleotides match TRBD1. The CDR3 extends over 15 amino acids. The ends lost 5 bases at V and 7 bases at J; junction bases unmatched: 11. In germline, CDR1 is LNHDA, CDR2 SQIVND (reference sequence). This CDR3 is CASSPWRQGDNEQFF. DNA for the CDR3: TGTGCCAGTAGTCCCTGGAGACAGGGTGATAATGAGCAGTTCTTC.